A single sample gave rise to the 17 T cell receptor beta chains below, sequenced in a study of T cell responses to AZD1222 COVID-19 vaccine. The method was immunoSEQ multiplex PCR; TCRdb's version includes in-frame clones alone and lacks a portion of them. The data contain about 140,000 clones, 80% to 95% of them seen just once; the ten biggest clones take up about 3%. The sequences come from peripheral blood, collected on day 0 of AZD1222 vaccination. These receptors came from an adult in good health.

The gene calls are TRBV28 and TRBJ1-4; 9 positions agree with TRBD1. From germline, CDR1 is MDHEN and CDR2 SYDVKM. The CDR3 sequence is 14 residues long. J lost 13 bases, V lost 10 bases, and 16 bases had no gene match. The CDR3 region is CATNPPKGTGLLFF. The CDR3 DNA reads TGTGCCACCAACCCTCCCAAAGGGACAGGGTTACTGTTTTTT.

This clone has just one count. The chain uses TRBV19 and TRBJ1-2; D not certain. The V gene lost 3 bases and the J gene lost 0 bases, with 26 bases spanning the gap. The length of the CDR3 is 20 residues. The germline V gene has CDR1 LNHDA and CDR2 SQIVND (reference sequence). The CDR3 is CASSMQIQRTAFTSNYGYTF. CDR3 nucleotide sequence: TGTGCCAGTAGTATGCAAATACAAAGGACGGCATTTACATCTAACTATGGCTACACCTTC. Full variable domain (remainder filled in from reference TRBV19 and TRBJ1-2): DGGITQSPKYLFRKEGQNVTLSCEQNLNHDAMYWYRQDPGQGLRLIYYSQIVNDFQKGDIAEGYSVSREKKESFPLTVTSAQKNPTAFYLCASSMQIQRTAFTSNYGYTFGSGTRLTVV.

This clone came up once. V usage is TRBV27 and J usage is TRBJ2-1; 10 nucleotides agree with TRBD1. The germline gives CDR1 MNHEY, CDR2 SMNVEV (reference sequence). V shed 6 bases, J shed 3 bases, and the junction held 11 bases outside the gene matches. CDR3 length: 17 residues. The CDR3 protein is CASSHPRGTGDYNEQFF. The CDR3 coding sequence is TGTGCCAGCAGCCATCCACGTGGGACAGGGGACTACAATGAGCAGTTCTTC.

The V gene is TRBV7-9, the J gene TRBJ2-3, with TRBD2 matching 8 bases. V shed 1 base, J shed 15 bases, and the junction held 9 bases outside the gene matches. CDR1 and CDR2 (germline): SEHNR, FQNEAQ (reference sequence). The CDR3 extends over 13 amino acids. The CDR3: CASSLEAGVASYF. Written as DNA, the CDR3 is TGTGCCAGCAGCTTAGAAGCGGGGGTGGCTTCCTATTTT.

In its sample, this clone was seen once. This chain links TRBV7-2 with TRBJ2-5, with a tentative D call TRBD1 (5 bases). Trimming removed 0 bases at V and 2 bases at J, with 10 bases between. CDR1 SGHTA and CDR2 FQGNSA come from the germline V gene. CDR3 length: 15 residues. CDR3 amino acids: CASSLATGPQETQYF. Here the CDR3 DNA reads TGTGCCAGCAGCTTAGCCACAGGACCACAAGAGACCCAGTACTTC.

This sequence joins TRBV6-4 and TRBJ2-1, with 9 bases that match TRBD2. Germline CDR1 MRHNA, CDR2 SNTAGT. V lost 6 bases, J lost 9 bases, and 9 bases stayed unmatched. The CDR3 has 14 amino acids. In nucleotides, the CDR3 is TGTGCCAGCAGCACGGGACTAGCAGTCGGTGAGCAGTTCTTC. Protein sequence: CASSTGLAVGEQFF.

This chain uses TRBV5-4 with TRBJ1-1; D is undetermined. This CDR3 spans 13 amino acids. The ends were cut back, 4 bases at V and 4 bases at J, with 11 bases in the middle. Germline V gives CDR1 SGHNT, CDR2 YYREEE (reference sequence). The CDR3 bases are TGTGCCAGCAGCACCCACATGGGCACTGAAGCTTTCTTT. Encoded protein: CASSTHMGTEAFF.

The DNA of the CDR3 is TGTGCCTGGAGCAGGGAAGTGGGCGAGCAGTACTTC. It translates to CAWSREVGEQYF. The chain employs TRBV30 and TRBJ2-7, with D perhaps matching TRBD1 (5 bases). The CDR3 consists of 12 residues. Per germline, CDR1 GTSNPN and CDR2 SVGIG (reference sequence). The germline V and J ends were trimmed by 3 bases and 6 bases, with 12 bases remaining between them.

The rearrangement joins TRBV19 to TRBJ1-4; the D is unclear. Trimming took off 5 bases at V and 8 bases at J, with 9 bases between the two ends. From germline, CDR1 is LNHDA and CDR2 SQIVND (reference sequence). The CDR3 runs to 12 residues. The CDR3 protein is CASSLLGEKLFF. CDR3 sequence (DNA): TGTGCCAGTAGTCTGTTAGGAGAAAAACTGTTTTTT. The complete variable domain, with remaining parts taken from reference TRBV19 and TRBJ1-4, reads DGGITQSPKYLFRKEGQNVTLSCEQNLNHDAMYWYRQDPGQGLRLIYYSQIVNDFQKGDIAEGYSVSREKKESFPLTVTSAQKNPTAFYLCASSLLGEKLFFGSGTQLSVL.

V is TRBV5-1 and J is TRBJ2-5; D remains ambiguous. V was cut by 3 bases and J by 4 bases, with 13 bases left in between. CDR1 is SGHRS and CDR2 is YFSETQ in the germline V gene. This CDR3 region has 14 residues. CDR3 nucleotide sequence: TGCGCCAGCAGCTGGGATCCCGGTGGAGAGACCCAGTACTTC. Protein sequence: CASSWDPGGETQYF.

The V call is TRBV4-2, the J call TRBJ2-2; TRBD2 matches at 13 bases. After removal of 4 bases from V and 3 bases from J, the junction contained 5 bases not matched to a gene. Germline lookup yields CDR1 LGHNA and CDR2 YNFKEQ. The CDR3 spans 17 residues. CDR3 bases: TGTGCCAGCAGCCGGGGGACTAGCGGGATCGACACCGGGGAGCTGTTTTTT. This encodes CASSRGTSGIDTGELFF.

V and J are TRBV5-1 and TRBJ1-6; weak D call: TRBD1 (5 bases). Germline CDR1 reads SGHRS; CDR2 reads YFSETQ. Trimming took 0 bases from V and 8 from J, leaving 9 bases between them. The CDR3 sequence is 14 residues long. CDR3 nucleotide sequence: TGCGCCAGCAGCTTGGCAGGGCGTGATTCACCCCTCCACTTT. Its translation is CASSLAGRDSPLHF.

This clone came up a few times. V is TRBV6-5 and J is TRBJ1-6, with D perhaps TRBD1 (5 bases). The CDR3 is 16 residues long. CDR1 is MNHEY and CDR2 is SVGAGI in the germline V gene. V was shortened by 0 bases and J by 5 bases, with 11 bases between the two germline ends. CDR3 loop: CASSYSMAGNNSPLHF. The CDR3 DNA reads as TGTGCCAGCAGTTACTCGATGGCAGGGAATAATTCACCCCTCCACTTT.

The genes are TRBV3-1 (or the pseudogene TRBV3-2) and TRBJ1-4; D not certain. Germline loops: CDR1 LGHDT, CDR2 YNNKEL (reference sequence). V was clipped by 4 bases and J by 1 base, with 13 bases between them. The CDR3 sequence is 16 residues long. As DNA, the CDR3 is TGTGCCAGCAGCCGAACGGAGGGCATAACTAATGAAAAACTGTTTTTT. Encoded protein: CASSRTEGITNEKLFF.

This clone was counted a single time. CDR3 DNA: TGTGCCAGCGGGTCAGGGGGATATCCTAATGAAAAACTGTTTTTT. The encoded protein is CASGSGGYPNEKLFF. This chain uses TRBV7-2 with TRBJ1-4, with 7 positions matching TRBD1. Losses at the gene ends were 8 bases for V and 3 bases for J; bases not matched to a gene: 9. The CDR3 length is 15 residues. The germline CDR1 and CDR2 sequences are SGHTA and FQGNSA.

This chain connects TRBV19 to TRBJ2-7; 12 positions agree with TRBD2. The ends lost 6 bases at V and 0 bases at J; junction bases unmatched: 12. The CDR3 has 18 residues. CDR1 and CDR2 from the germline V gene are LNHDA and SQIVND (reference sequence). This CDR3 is CASSDHALAGGTSYEQYF. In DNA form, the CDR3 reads TGTGCCAGTAGCGATCACGCACTAGCGGGAGGTACCTCCTACGAGCAGTACTTC.

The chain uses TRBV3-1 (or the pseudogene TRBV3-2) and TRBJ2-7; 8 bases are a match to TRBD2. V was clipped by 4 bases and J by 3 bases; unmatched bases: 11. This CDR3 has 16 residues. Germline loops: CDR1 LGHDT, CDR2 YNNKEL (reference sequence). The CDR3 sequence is CASSPEAGEGVYEQYF. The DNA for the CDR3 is TGTGCCAGCAGCCCTGAAGCGGGAGAAGGAGTCTACGAGCAGTACTTC.